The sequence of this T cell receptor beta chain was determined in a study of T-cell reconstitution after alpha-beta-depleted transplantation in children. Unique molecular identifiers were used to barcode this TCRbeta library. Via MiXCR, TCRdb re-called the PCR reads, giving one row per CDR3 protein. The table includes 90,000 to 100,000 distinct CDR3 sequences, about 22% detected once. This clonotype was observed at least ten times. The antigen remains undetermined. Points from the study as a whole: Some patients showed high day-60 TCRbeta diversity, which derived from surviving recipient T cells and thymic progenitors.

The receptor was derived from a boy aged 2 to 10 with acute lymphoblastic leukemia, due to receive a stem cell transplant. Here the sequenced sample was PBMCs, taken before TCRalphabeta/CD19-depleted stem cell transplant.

CDR3 nucleotides: TGCGCCAGCAGCTTAGGGACAGGGTACTATGACGGCGGGGCAACCTACGAGCAGTACTTC. Translating gives CASSLGTGYYDGGATYEQYF. The genes are TRBV5-1 and TRBJ2-7, with 9 bases matching TRBD1. The CDR3 extends over 20 amino acids. J was trimmed by 2 bases and V by 2 bases; bases with no gene match: 20. The germline V gene encodes CDR1 SGHRS and CDR2 YFSETQ.